This T cell receptor beta chain came from a study of spatial heterogeneity in lung cancer. In the study overall: Each time, sequencing found more beta-chain sequences than alpha-chain sequences.

Overall study results and limits: Intratumoral expanded alpha and beta TCR counts were found to track tumor mutation counts. The authors estimated that about 7% of tumor T cells were covered for alpha chains and more than 11% for beta chains.

As to time point: sample taken at primary tumor resection. On each TCR cDNA molecule, a unique molecular identifier was present. TCRdb ran MiXCR on the 5' RACE reads and lists one entry per CDR3 protein. The sample has about 100,000 distinct CDR3 sequences, 4.4% seen once. V lost 0 bases to trimming and J lost 2 bases, with 5 bases between them. The length of the CDR3 is 15 residues. Germline CDR1 is KGHSH and CDR2 is LQKENI. Of note for this clonotype: What it binds is not known.

V gene TRBV18 combines with J gene TRBJ1-6; no definite D call. The source is a male donor with early-stage non-small cell lung cancer. Sample: lung tumor tissue, taken at surgery. The CDR3 loop is CASSPPGTYNSPLHF. CDR3 nucleotides: TGTGCCAGCTCACCACCTGGAACCTATAATTCACCCCTCCACTTT.